The entry that follows covers one T cell receptor beta chain sequence. A junction end diverges from the germline sequence, so it may reflect a read error. The record originates from a study of cytomegalovirus exposure and HLA in healthy donors. In the PCR, 60 Vbeta and 13 Jbeta primers were used. Only in-frame clones appear in the TCRdb table, and some are missing; sequencing was by immunoSEQ multiplex PCR. The profile shows about 200,000 clones, around 79% of them singletons. Germline CDR1 reads SGHAT; CDR2 reads FQNNGV. The CDR3 consists of 14 residues. The V and J genes are TRBV11-2 and TRBJ2-7; 10 bases map to TRBD2. This receptor was obtained from a male donor in good health and CMV-seronegative. Sequenced sample: PBMCs. The CDR3 sequence: CAGRASGGPYEQYF. CDR3 bases: TGTGCCGGCAGGGCTAGCGGGGGTCCCTACGAGCAGTACTTC.